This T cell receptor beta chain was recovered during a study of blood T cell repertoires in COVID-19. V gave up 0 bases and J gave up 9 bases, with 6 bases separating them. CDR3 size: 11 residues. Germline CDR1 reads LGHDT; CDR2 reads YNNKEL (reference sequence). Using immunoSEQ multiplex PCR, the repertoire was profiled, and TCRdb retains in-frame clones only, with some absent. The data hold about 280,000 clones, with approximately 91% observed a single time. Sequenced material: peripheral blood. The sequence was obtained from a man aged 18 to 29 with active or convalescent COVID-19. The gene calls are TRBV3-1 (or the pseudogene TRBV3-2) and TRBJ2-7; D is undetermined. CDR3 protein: CASSQDTGQYF. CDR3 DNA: TGTGCCAGCAGCCAAGATACCGGGCAGTACTTC.